This T cell receptor beta chain was recorded in a study of shared clonotypes between healthy human individuals. The CDR3 is made up of 17 amino acids. CDR1 is SGHRS and CDR2 is YFSETQ in the germline V gene. With 1 base clipped from V and 2 bases from J, the junction kept 9 bases outside the gene matches. Genomic DNA of each subset was evenly split across several immunoSEQ plates. Assay used: immunoSEQ multiplex PCR; TCRdb lists only in-frame clones, some missing. The data contain over 2 million clones, 85% to 95% of them seen just once; the ten biggest clones take up around 0.4%. This TCR was recovered from a man aged 18 to 29 in good health. Some clones in this sample may be carry-over from other donors' samples. The sequencing input was naive CD4+ T cells from PBMCs. Subset indicated: CD45RA+ positively selected. This chain links TRBV5-1 with TRBJ2-3; 8 bases fit TRBD1. Here the CDR3 DNA reads TGCGCCAGCAGCTTGCGGGTTACAGGGGGATTCACAGATACGCAGTATTTT. This translates into CASSLRVTGGFTDTQYF.